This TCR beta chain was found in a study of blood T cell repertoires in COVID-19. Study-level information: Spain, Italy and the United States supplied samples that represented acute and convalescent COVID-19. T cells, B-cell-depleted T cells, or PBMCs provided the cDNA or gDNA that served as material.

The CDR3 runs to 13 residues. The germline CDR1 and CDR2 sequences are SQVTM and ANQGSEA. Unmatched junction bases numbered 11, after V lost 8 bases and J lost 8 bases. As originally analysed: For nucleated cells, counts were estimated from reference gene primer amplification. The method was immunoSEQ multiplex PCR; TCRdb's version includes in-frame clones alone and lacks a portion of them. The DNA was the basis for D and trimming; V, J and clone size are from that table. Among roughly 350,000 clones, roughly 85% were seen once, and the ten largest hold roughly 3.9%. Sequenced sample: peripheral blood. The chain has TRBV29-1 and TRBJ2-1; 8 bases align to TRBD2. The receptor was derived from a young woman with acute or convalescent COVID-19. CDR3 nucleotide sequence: TGCAGCTTCACCTCCTCGGGGGGGCATGAGCAGTTCTTC. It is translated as CSFTSSGGHEQFF.